These T cell receptor beta chains were read from a single sample in a study of control samples from healthy donors and cancer patients. Assay used: immunoSEQ multiplex PCR; TCRdb lists only in-frame clones, some missing. The data show about 140,000 clones, with around nine tenths seen just once and around 10% held by the top ten. Sequencing was done on a sample of blood. These receptors originate from a woman in her 30s in good health. CDR3s include the opening cysteine and the closing phenylalanine or tryptophan. The order of the fields is J gene, D gene, clone size, V gene, CDR3 DNA, CDR3 protein. The D gene is left open where the match is weak. Size is stated for part of the rows, as once, few or many counts, or as a class when the clone is expanded.

TRBJ1-1	-	-	TRBV6-5	TGTGCCAGCAGTTATGGGACCCTGAACACTGAAGCTTTCTTT	CASSYGTLNTEAFF
TRBJ1-4	-	-	TRBV3-1/TRBV3-2	TGTGCCAGCCACGGCAGCACTAATGAAAAACTGTTTTTT	CASHGSTNEKLFF
TRBJ2-5	-	-	TRBV9	TGTGCCAGCAGCGTAGGCTGGGGGCGAGAGACCCAGTACTTC	CASSVGWGRETQYF
TRBJ1-5	-	-	TRBV19	TGTGCCAGTAGTGTTGACCGATCCTTGGGGCCCCAGCATTTT	CASSVDRSLGPQHF
TRBJ1-1	-	once	TRBV5-1	TGCGCCAGCAGCTTAATAAGCGTGGGGAACACTGAAGCTTTCTTT	CASSLISVGNTEAFF
TRBJ2-7	-	-	TRBV18	TGTGCCAGCTCACCCGGACTGCCTTTCGAGCAGTACTTC	CASSPGLPFEQYF
TRBJ2-3	-	-	TRBV2	TGTGCCAGTAACTTCCTGCACACGGGAGATACGCAGTATTTT	CASNFLHTGDTQYF
TRBJ2-3	TRBD2	once	TRBV7-3	TGTGCCAGCAGCTCCGGCGGGACTAGCGGCACAGATACGCAGTATTTT	CASSSGGTSGTDTQYF
TRBJ1-2	-	-	TRBV7-9	TGTGCCAGCAGAATAGATGGCTACACCTTC	CASRIDGYTF
TRBJ2-3	-	-	TRBV6-4	TGTGCCAGCAGTGCCTCAACCGACTTAGTCACAGATACGCAGTATTTT	CASSASTDLVTDTQYF
TRBJ2-7	TRBD2	-	TRBV3-1/TRBV3-2	TGTGCCAGCAGCCAAGGCGCGGGAGGGCCCTACGAGCAGTACTTC	CASSQGAGGPYEQYF
TRBJ2-7	TRBD2	-	TRBV6-6	TGTGCCAGCAGTTTTCTAGCGGGAGCCGGTTACGAGCAGTACTTC	CASSFLAGAGYEQYF
TRBJ2-7	TRBD2	-	TRBV2	TGTGCCAGCAGTGGTACTAGCGGGAGTACGCAGCAGTACTTC	CASSGTSGSTQQYF
TRBJ2-7	-	few	TRBV9	TGTGCCAGCAGCGTAGCTTATAGGGGTGGTGAGCAGTACTTC	CASSVAYRGGEQYF
TRBJ2-7	-	-	TRBV19	TGTGCCAGTAGTATAAGGGTAGGAACCAACGAGCAGTACTTC	CASSIRVGTNEQYF
TRBJ2-1	-	-	TRBV29-1	TGCAGCGTTGACCGTTTCACATCGGGCTCCTACAATGAGCAGTTCTTC	CSVDRFTSGSYNEQFF
TRBJ1-2	TRBD1	-	TRBV29-1	TGCAGCGTTGGGGGACAGAACTATGGCTACACCTTC	CSVGGQNYGYTF
TRBJ2-4	TRBD2	few	TRBV18	TGTGCCAGCTCATTCGTACCGGGACTAGAGCAAACGGGGCAGTACTTC	CASSFVPGLEQTGQYF
TRBJ2-3	-	-	TRBV4-2	TGTGCCAGCAGCCAAGATCTAGCCCCTGGAGATACGCAGTATTTT	CASSQDLAPGDTQYF
TRBJ2-1	-	-	TRBV7-8	TGTGCCAGCAGCTTACTCCCACAGGTGAATGAGCAGTTCTTC	CASSLLPQVNEQFF
TRBJ2-1	-	-	TRBV19	TGTGCCAGTAGTATTGAGGACATGGGCTACAATGAGCAGTTCTTC	CASSIEDMGYNEQFF
TRBJ1-1	-	-	TRBV10-3	TGTGCCAGTGCCGTACAGCCGAACACTGAAGCTTTCTTT	CASAVQPNTEAFF
TRBJ1-3	-	-	TRBV6-5	TGTGCCAGCAGTTTACCAGGTGGAAACACCATATATTTT	CASSLPGGNTIYF